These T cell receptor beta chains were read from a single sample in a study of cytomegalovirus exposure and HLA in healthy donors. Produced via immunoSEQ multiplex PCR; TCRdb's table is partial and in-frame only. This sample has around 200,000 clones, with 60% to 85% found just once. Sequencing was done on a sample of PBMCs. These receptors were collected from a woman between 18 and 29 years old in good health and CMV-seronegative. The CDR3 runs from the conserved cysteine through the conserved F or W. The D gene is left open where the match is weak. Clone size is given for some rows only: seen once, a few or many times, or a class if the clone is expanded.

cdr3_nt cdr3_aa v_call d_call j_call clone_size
TGTGCCAGCAGCGTAGGTCCGGCGGTCCAAGAGACCCAGTACTTC CASSVGPAVQETQYF TRBV9 - TRBJ2-5 -
TGTGCCAGTAAACTGAACGGGAGGGACACCGGGGAGCTGTTTTTT CASKLNGRDTGELFF TRBV19 TRBD2 TRBJ2-2 -
TGTGCCAGCAGCAGTGACAGGACTGGAAACACCATATATTTT CASSSDRTGNTIYF TRBV28 - TRBJ1-3 -
TGTGCCAGCAGCCTGACCGGGACTAGCGGGTCATACGAGCAGTACTTC CASSLTGTSGSYEQYF TRBV7-6 TRBD2 TRBJ2-7 once
TGTGCCAGCAGTTCCGCGGGACAGGGGAACTATGGCTACACCTTC CASSSAGQGNYGYTF TRBV28 TRBD1 TRBJ1-2 -
TGTGCCAGCAGCTTGGAACAGATGAACACTGAAGCTTTCTTT CASSLEQMNTEAFF TRBV5-4 - TRBJ1-1 -
TGTGCCAGCAGCGTAGCTGACAGGGAGTACGAGCAGTACTTC CASSVADREYEQYF TRBV9 TRBD1 TRBJ2-7 -
TGTGCCAGCAGCTTAGGAGCGACGGGGGGGGTTGGAAACACCATATATTTT CASSLGATGGVGNTIYF TRBV7-2 - TRBJ1-3 -
TGTGCCAGCAGTGTACAGGGGGGCGGCGGGGAGCTGTTTTTT CASSVQGGGGELFF TRBV2 TRBD1 TRBJ2-2 -
TGTGCCAGCAGTCACGGAACAGGGGCGCAGACCCAGTACTTC CASSHGTGAQTQYF TRBV6-6 TRBD1 TRBJ2-5 -
TGTGCCAGCAGTCCCCGGGACTTAGCCTACGAGCAGTACTTC CASSPRDLAYEQYF TRBV6-1 - TRBJ2-7 -
TGTGCCAGCAGCTCCACCCCGGGACTAGCGGGAGAGGGGCAGTACTTC CASSSTPGLAGEGQYF TRBV9 TRBD2 TRBJ2-7 -
TGTGCCAGCAGCCGGGGACAGGTCTATGGCTACACCTTC CASSRGQVYGYTF TRBV14 TRBD1 TRBJ1-2 few
TGTGCCAGCAGCCTGACCGTTGGGCCCATCTCCTACGAGCAGTACTTC CASSLTVGPISYEQYF TRBV28 - TRBJ2-7 -
TGTGCCAGCAGCTTGGGACTAGCGGGGGGGTTCGGGGATACGCAGTATTTT CASSLGLAGGFGDTQYF TRBV5-6 TRBD2 TRBJ2-3 -
TGTGCCAGCAGCCGGACTAGCGGGAACACAGATACGCAGTATTTT CASSRTSGNTDTQYF TRBV7-2 TRBD2 TRBJ2-3 -
TGTGCCAGCAGCTTGGCCGCGGCGTATGGCTACACCTTC CASSLAAAYGYTF TRBV5-4 - TRBJ1-2 -
TGTGCCAGCAGTGATAGGTGGGCCTCGAACACCGGGGAGCTGTTTTTT CASSDRWASNTGELFF TRBV2 - TRBJ2-2 -
TGTGCCAGCAGCCAAGATATAACAGGGGAGGGCTACACCTTC CASSQDITGEGYTF TRBV14 TRBD1 TRBJ1-2 few
TGTGCCAGCAGCTTTGCGGGATCAAATTCCTACGAGCAGTACTTC CASSFAGSNSYEQYF TRBV5-5 - TRBJ2-7 -
TGTGCCAGCGGCGACAGGGGGAACACTGAAGCTTTCTTT CASGDRGNTEAFF TRBV6-1 TRBD1 TRBJ1-1 -
TGTGCCAGCAGCCCTGGGACAGGGGGGAAGAATTTTTACAATGAGCAGTTCTTC CASSPGTGGKNFYNEQFF TRBV5-6 TRBD1 TRBJ2-1 once
TGTGCCAGCAGTAAACAAGGGGCAAACTATGGCTACACCTTC CASSKQGANYGYTF TRBV6-6 - TRBJ1-2 -
TGTGCCTGGAGTCTAATCCTCTACAATGAGCAGTTCTTC CAWSLILYNEQFF TRBV30 - TRBJ2-1 few
TGCGCCAGCAGCACCGGACAGAACAATGAGCAGTTCTTC CASSTGQNNEQFF TRBV5-1 - TRBJ2-1 -
TGTGCCAGCTCACCCGGGGGGGGAGCTTTCTTT CASSPGGGAFF TRBV18 - TRBJ1-1 -
TGTGCCAGCAGTTATTTCAGGGAACCTTTTAACTATGGCTACACCTTC CASSYFREPFNYGYTF TRBV6-9 - TRBJ1-2 -
TGCAGCGTTGGACTAGCCTACAATGAGCAGTTCTTC CSVGLAYNEQFF TRBV29-1 - TRBJ2-1 few
TGCAGCGTTGAAGTTTCAGCGGGTGAGCAGTTCTTC CSVEVSAGEQFF TRBV29-1 - TRBJ2-1 -
TGTGCCAGCAGCGAGGGGACTAGCGGGGGCCTGATGGGTGAGACCCAGTACTTC CASSEGTSGGLMGETQYF TRBV9 TRBD2 TRBJ2-5 -
TGTGCCAGCAGGCGACAGGGGGCGGACATTCAGTACTTC CASRRQGADIQYF TRBV6-1 TRBD1 TRBJ2-4 -
TGTGCCAGCATCCAGGGGCCTAGTTCACCCCTCCACTTT CASIQGPSSPLHF TRBV2 - TRBJ1-6 -
TGTGCCTGGAGTGTACGGGGAGGGGATCAGCCCCAGCATTTT CAWSVRGGDQPQHF TRBV30 - TRBJ1-5 few
TGTGCCAGCAGTTTACAGACAGGGGGCAATTCACCCCTCCACTTT CASSLQTGGNSPLHF TRBV28 TRBD1 TRBJ1-6 once
TGTGCCAGCAACGCGGGAGAGTCAATGGGAGCGCCAAGAAATTACGAGCAGTACTTC CASNAGESMGAPRNYEQYF TRBV21-1 - TRBJ2-7 once
TGTGCCAGCAGTTACAGCGGGAGTGCGAGCTCCTACGAGCAGTACTTC CASSYSGSASSYEQYF TRBV27 TRBD2 TRBJ2-7 -
TGCGCCAGCAGCTTGGATACAGGGGGCACAGATACGCAGTATTTT CASSLDTGGTDTQYF TRBV5-1 TRBD1 TRBJ2-3 -
TGTTCCAGCAGCCGAGAGGCGAATGAGCAGTTCTTC CSSSREANEQFF TRBV7-9 - TRBJ2-1 -
TGCGCCAGCAGCTTGGCTAGCGGGGACCGCGAGCAGTACTTC CASSLASGDREQYF TRBV5-1 TRBD2 TRBJ2-7 -
TGTGCCAGCAGCTTGGGGTCGAGTGAAGCTTTCTTT CASSLGSSEAFF TRBV5-4 - TRBJ1-1 once
TGTGCCAGCAGTTTTAGTCTGCGGGGACCAAACACCGGGGAGCTGTTTTTT CASSFSLRGPNTGELFF TRBV28 - TRBJ2-2 -
TGTGCCAGCAGCACCTCGCTAGCGGGAGTTCTAGGCGAGCAGTACTTC CASSTSLAGVLGEQYF TRBV7-2 TRBD2 TRBJ2-7 -
TGTGCCAGCAGCTTAGCCAGGGTGGACAATGAGCAGTTCTTC CASSLARVDNEQFF TRBV7-2 - TRBJ2-1 -
TGTGCCAGCAGTGCCCGGGACAGTTCCTACGAGCAGTACTTC CASSARDSSYEQYF TRBV28 TRBD1 TRBJ2-7 once